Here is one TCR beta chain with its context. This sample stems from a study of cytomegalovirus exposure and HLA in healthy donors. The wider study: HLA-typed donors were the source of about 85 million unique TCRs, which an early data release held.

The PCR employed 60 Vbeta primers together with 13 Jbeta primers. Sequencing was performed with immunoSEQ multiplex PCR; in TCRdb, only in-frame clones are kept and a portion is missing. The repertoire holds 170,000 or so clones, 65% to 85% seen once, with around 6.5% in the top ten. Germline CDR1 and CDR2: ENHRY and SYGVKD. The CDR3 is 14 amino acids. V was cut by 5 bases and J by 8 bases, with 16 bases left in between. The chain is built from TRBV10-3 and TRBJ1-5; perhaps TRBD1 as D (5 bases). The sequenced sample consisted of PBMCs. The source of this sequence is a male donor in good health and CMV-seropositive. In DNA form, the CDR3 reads TGTGCCATCAGTCAGCAGGGCCCCCAGGAGCCCCAGCATTTT. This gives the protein CAISQQGPQEPQHF.